The clone carrying this T cell receptor beta chain was seen a single time. TCRdb's table, derived via immunoSEQ multiplex PCR, lists solely in-frame clones and lacks some. There are 40,000 to 50,000 clones in the sample; 90% to 95% occur only once, and about 7.6% lies in the top ten. Trimming removed 3 bases at V and 5 bases at J, with 13 bases between. Germline V lookup: CDR1 MDHEN, CDR2 SYDVKM. The CDR3 covers 14 residues. This entry belongs to a study of T cell changes during pregnancy in multiple sclerosis. This chain links TRBV28 with TRBJ2-5; possible D gene TRBD2, 6 bases. The sample in question was CD8+ T cells from peripheral blood mononuclear cells, obtained in the third trimester of pregnancy. This clonotype was obtained from a female donor with multiple sclerosis, enrolled in a pregnancy study. The CDR3 DNA sequence: TGTGCCAGCAGTTTGTCCGCGGGAATTGAGACCCAGTACTTC. Its protein is CASSLSAGIETQYF. The full variable domain, in which reference TRBV28 and TRBJ2-5 provide the parts outside the CDR3, is DVKVTQSSRYLVKRTGEKVFLECVQDMDHENMFWYRQDPGLGLRLIYFSYDVKMKEKGDIPEGYSVSREKKERFSLILESASTNQTSMYLCASSLSAGIETQYFGPGTRLLVL.